This note documents a single TCR beta chain sequence. Its cognate antigen is unknown. Trimming removed 5 bases from V and 16 bases from J; junction bases left unmatched: 8. This CDR3 has 12 amino acids. Germline V gene lookup returns CDR1 SEHNR and CDR2 FQNEAQ (reference sequence). TCRdb keeps only in-frame clones here, not all; method: immunoSEQ multiplex PCR. Of 20,000 to 25,000 clones detected, 86% appear once; the ten largest clones hold 4% to 5.5%. This entry is derived from a study of chemoradiotherapy in HPV16-positive cancers. Study results and caveats: Only a couple of HPV16-positive patients supplied the functional HPV-specificity definition. In HPV16-positive patients, HPV-responsive T-cell expansion tracked better recurrence-free survival. Candidate HPV-specific clones and E7-related TCR motifs grew in tumor during treatment.

Repertoires were sampled repeatedly during chemoradiotherapy. This chain joins TRBV7-9 and TRBJ2-1; 10 bases agree with TRBD2. This sequence was found in a human donor with HPV-associated anogenital cancer. The sample here was blood, taken from a patient who underwent chemoradiotherapy. CDR3 sequence (DNA): TGTGCCAGCAGCACGCCACTAGCGGGACTATTCTTC. Its translation is CASSTPLAGLFF.